These 24 T cell receptor beta chains were all obtained from the same sample, sequenced in a study of tumour-infiltrating T cells in Burkitt lymphoma. Measured with immunoSEQ multiplex PCR; TCRdb has only the in-frame clones, and not every one. The sample contains tens of thousands of clones, 30% to 40% of which appear only once. The specimen sequenced was tumor tissue. The receptors derive from a human donor with Burkitt lymphoma.

V and J are TRBV11-2 and TRBJ2-3; maybe TRBD2 (6 bases). This CDR3 comprises 12 residues. V lost 5 bases to trimming and J lost 6 bases, with 9 bases between them. CDR1 and CDR2 from the germline V gene are SGHAT and FQNNGV. The CDR3 sequence: CASSPEGDTQYF. The CDR3 DNA is TGTGCCAGCAGCCCGGAGGGGGATACGCAGTATTTT.

CDR3 DNA sequence: TGCGCCAAACACAGGGAGAGGCACTATGGCTACACCTTC. Translated, it gives CAKHRERHYGYTF. The chain carries TRBV5-1 and TRBJ1-2, with TRBD1 as a possible D gene (6 bases). Germline CDR1 reads SGHRS; CDR2 reads YFSETQ. This CDR3 comprises 13 residues. The V and J ends lost 9 bases and 3 bases respectively, with 15 bases between them.

This chain connects TRBV5-6 to TRBJ2-1; 7 nucleotides line up with TRBD2. Germline V lookup: CDR1 SGHDT, CDR2 YYEEEE. The CDR3 length is 13 residues. V lost 3 bases, J lost 9 bases, and 6 bases stayed unmatched. CDR3 residues: CASSWGRAGEQFF. The CDR3 DNA is TGTGCCAGCAGCTGGGGGAGGGCGGGTGAGCAGTTCTTC.

V gene TRBV27 combines with J gene TRBJ2-1; D possibly corresponds to TRBD1 (5 bases). The V end was cut by 5 bases, the J end by 4 bases, with 18 bases between. The CDR3 totals 16 residues. Looked up from germline, CDR1 is MNHEY and CDR2 is SMNVEV (reference sequence). As DNA, the CDR3 is TGTGCCAGCAGTAAAACCAGCAGGGTCGAATACAATGAGCAGTTCTTC. It codes for CASSKTSRVEYNEQFF.

This clone was found a few times. The V call is TRBV6-5, the J call TRBJ1-6, with 10 nucleotides matching TRBD1. V was pared by 8 bases and J by 6 bases, with 1 base of the junction left unmatched. CDR1 and CDR2 (germline): MNHEY, SVGAGI. The CDR3 is 13 amino acids. CDR3 protein: CASWTGGNSPLHF. CDR3 DNA: TGTGCCAGCTGGACAGGGGGTAATTCACCCCTCCACTTT.

The chain recombines TRBV7-9 with TRBJ1-3, with 7 bases identical to TRBD1. This CDR3 is 14 amino acids long. The V segment lost 8 bases and the J segment 2 bases; nucleotides outside the gene matches: 6. Germline values: CDR1 SEHNR, CDR2 FQNEAQ (reference sequence). The chain's CDR3 is CASQVQGAGNTIYF. The DNA for the CDR3 is TGTGCCAGCCAGGTGCAGGGGGCTGGAAACACCATATATTTT.

The chain recombines TRBV2 with TRBJ1-1; unclear D gene. Germline CDR1 is SNHLY and CDR2 is FYNNEI. The V and J ends lost 7 bases and 0 bases respectively, with 12 bases between them. The CDR3 runs to 14 residues. The CDR3 DNA follows: TGTGCCAGCACGGGGAAACAAATGAACACTGAAGCTTTCTTT. This encodes CASTGKQMNTEAFF.

This clone was recorded a few times. V and J are TRBV6-6 and TRBJ1-1; the match to TRBD1 covers 9 bases. This CDR3 region has 13 residues. Germline trimming cut 0 bases from V and 10 bases from J; bases unmatched to any gene: 3. Looked up from germline, CDR1 is MNHNY and CDR2 is SVGAGI (reference sequence). CDR3 loop: CASSYSADRGAFF. CDR3 DNA sequence: TGTGCCAGCAGTTACTCGGCGGACAGGGGAGCTTTCTTT.

This chain connects TRBV6-4 to TRBJ2-1, with a tentative D call TRBD2 (5 bases). The germline V gene encodes CDR1 MRHNA and CDR2 SNTAGT. Trimming took 6 bases from V and 7 from J, leaving 7 bases between them. CDR3 length: 11 residues. This CDR3 is CASSSGNEQFF. The CDR3 nucleotides read TGTGCCAGCAGCTCGGGGAATGAGCAGTTCTTC.

This rearrangement joins TRBV2 to TRBJ1-6; D ambiguous. The V end was cut by 2 bases, the J end by 4 bases, with 6 bases between. The CDR3 loop spans 14 amino acids. In germline, CDR1 is SNHLY, CDR2 FYNNEI. In DNA form, the CDR3 reads TGTGCCAGCAGTGAATTGGAGTATAATTCACCCCTCCACTTT. Amino acids: CASSELEYNSPLHF.

The chain has TRBV5-1 and TRBJ2-5; D remains ambiguous. Trimming removed 1 base at V and 5 bases at J, with 3 bases between. The germline V gene has CDR1 SGHRS and CDR2 YFSETQ. This CDR3 spans 11 amino acids. Here the CDR3 DNA reads TGCGCCAGCAGCTTGTCGGAGACCCAGTACTTC. This translates into CASSLSETQYF.

This clone came up a few times. The chain links TRBV5-5 to TRBJ1-4; tentatively, D is TRBD1 (5 bases). Trimming took off 4 bases at V and 0 bases at J, with 10 bases between the two ends. This CDR3 region has 15 residues. Germline values: CDR1 SGHKS, CDR2 YYEKEE (reference sequence). The CDR3 region is CASSRYRSTNEKLFF. The CDR3 nucleotides read TGTGCCAGCAGCAGATACAGGTCAACTAATGAAAAACTGTTTTTT.

V and J are TRBV10-3 and TRBJ1-5; possibly TRBD1 for D (5 bases). The CDR3 extends over 15 amino acids. Trimming left V 4 bases short and J 3 bases short, with 13 bases between. Germline loops: CDR1 ENHRY, CDR2 SYGVKD. The CDR3 reads CAISGETEYNQPQHF. Written as DNA, the CDR3 is TGTGCCATCAGTGGTGAGACAGAATACAATCAGCCCCAGCATTTT.

This chain uses TRBV7-9 with TRBJ2-5; 7 bases agree with TRBD2. The CDR3 has 14 residues. Germline V gives CDR1 SEHNR, CDR2 FQNEAQ (reference sequence). Germline trimming cut 2 bases from V and 3 bases from J; bases unmatched to any gene: 3. The CDR3 sequence is CASSLRRGEETQYF. The CDR3 coding sequence is TGTGCCAGCAGCTTACGCCGGGGGGAAGAGACCCAGTACTTC. Full variable domain (missing parts from reference TRBV7-9 and TRBJ2-5): DTGVSQNPRHKITKRGQNVTFRCDPISEHNRLYWYRQTLGQGPEFLTYFQNEAQLEKSRLLSDRFSAERPKGSFSTLEIQRTEQGDSAMYLCASSLRRGEETQYFGPGTRLLVL.

The genes are TRBV10-2 and TRBJ2-4, with no clear D. There are 13 residues in the CDR3. V gave up 4 bases and J gave up 6 bases, with 10 bases separating them. Germline V CDR1 and CDR2: WSHSY, SAAADI. In DNA form, the CDR3 reads TGCGCCAGCAGTGGAGCCAAAATAAACATTCAGTACTTC. It codes for CASSGAKINIQYF.

The chain employs TRBV19 and TRBJ2-5; 7 nucleotides agree with TRBD1. V lost 6 bases to trimming and J lost 1 base; unmatched junction nucleotides: 5. CDR3 length: 14 residues. Germline loops: CDR1 LNHDA, CDR2 SQIVND (reference sequence). CDR3 nucleotide sequence: TGTGCCAGTAGCCCGGGACAGTTCCAAGAGACCCAGTACTTC. It specifies CASSPGQFQETQYF.

The chain joins TRBV4-3 to TRBJ2-3; the D gene is possibly TRBD2 (7 bases). In germline, CDR1 is LGHNA, CDR2 YSLEER. V was trimmed by 0 bases and J by 1 base, leaving 11 bases between them. The CDR3 sequence is 16 residues long. This CDR3 is CASSQDSGGRTDTQYF. CDR3 DNA sequence: TGCGCCAGCAGCCAAGATTCCGGGGGGCGCACAGATACGCAGTATTTT.

The chain joins TRBV7-2 to TRBJ2-5; no reliable D call. The germline CDR1 and CDR2 sequences are SGHTA and FQGNSA. The V end lost 1 base, the J end lost 1 base, and 4 bases lay between the germline ends. This CDR3 is built from 13 residues. This CDR3 reads CASSLVAQETQYF. The CDR3 coding sequence is TGTGCCAGCAGCTTAGTCGCCCAAGAGACCCAGTACTTC.

The chain employs TRBV10-3 and TRBJ2-3, with 8 bases lining up with TRBD2. Looked up from germline, CDR1 is ENHRY and CDR2 is SYGVKD. The CDR3 is 15 residues long. V lost 3 bases to trimming and J lost 10 bases; unmatched junction nucleotides: 12. The CDR3 is CAISEPGLGPSAQYF. Written as DNA, the CDR3 is TGTGCCATCAGTGAACCGGGACTAGGTCCCTCCGCGCAGTATTTT.

In this sample, this clone turned up once. V gene TRBV6-5 combines with J gene TRBJ1-1, with D tentatively TRBD1 (5 bases). The germline CDR1 and CDR2 sequences are MNHEY and SVGAGI. Trimming shortened V by 7 bases and J by 4 bases, and 13 bases separated the two germline ends. The CDR3 length is 13 residues. This CDR3 reads CASKGGGTTEAFF. The CDR3 DNA is TGTGCCAGCAAGGGAGGCGGGACCACTGAAGCTTTCTTT.

The count of this clone is one. The chain joins TRBV30 to TRBJ1-5; tentatively, D is TRBD1 (5 bases). Germline values: CDR1 GTSNPN, CDR2 SVGIG (reference sequence). CDR3 length: 13 residues. V lost 0 bases and J lost 5, with 8 bases in between. CDR3 region: CAWSVGTYQPQHF. The CDR3 nucleotides are TGTGCCTGGAGTGTAGGGACCTATCAGCCCCAGCATTTT.

This clone was recorded a few times. J is TRBJ1-1 and V is TRBV5-1; unclear D gene. This CDR3 is built from 15 residues. Germline values: CDR1 SGHRS, CDR2 YFSETQ. The V end was cut by 0 bases, the J end by 0 bases, with 9 bases between. The CDR3 here is CASSLESGLNTEAFF. For the CDR3, the DNA is TGCGCCAGCAGCTTGGAATCGGGCCTGAACACTGAAGCTTTCTTT.

This clone was seen a few times. This chain joins TRBV5-1 and TRBJ1-2; D remains ambiguous. With 4 bases removed from V and 4 bases from J, the gap between germline ends came to 11 bases. The CDR3 runs to 13 residues. From germline, CDR1 is SGHRS and CDR2 YFSETQ. The CDR3 is CASSPGSGYGYTF. The CDR3 coding sequence is TGCGCCAGCAGCCCTGGGTCGGGCTATGGCTACACCTTC.

This clone was seen more than once but under ten times. In DNA, the CDR3 is TGTGCCTGGAACCCGGGACAGGGAGGCTCTGGAAACACCATATATTTT. This encodes CAWNPGQGGSGNTIYF. The genes are TRBV30 and TRBJ1-3; 9 positions agree with TRBD1. The CDR3 spans 16 residues. Trimming took 4 bases from V and 0 from J; bases not matched to a gene: 7. Looked up from germline, CDR1 is GTSNPN and CDR2 is SVGIG (reference sequence).